What follows are 18 T cell receptor beta chains derived from one specimen sequenced in a study of cytomegalovirus exposure and HLA in healthy donors. Primers included in the PCR were 60 Vbeta and 13 Jbeta primers. The table came from immunoSEQ multiplex PCR; TCRdb's copy has only in-frame clones and leaves some out. The sample comprises 160,000 or so clones, 80% of which are singletons, and around 5.7% rests with the top ten. The sequenced sample consisted of PBMCs. The receptors were gathered from a man aged 40-49 years in good health and CMV-seronegative.

The rearrangement links TRBV19 to TRBJ2-5, with 8 positions matching TRBD2. The CDR3 is 15 residues long. V lost 5 bases to trimming and J lost 4 bases; unmatched junction nucleotides: 9. Germline loops: CDR1 LNHDA, CDR2 SQIVND (reference sequence). CDR3 sequence reads: CASSPPAGGIETQYF. The DNA of the CDR3 is TGTGCCAGTAGTCCCCCGGCGGGGGGAATAGAGACCCAGTACTTC.

The count of this clone is one. The chain recombines TRBV30 with TRBJ2-1; unclear D gene. CDR1 and CDR2 (germline): GTSNPN, SVGIG (reference sequence). CDR3 length: 12 amino acids. V dropped 2 bases and J dropped 7 bases, with 9 bases sitting between them. CDR3 protein: CAWSKPGNEQFF. CDR3 bases: TGTGCCTGGAGTAAACCCGGGAATGAGCAGTTCTTC.

The CDR3 protein is CASSLLAGGYNEQFF. CDR3 sequence (DNA): TGTGCCAGCAGTTTACTAGCGGGAGGCTACAATGAGCAGTTCTTC. V is TRBV21-1 and J is TRBJ2-1; the D call in the table, TRBD2, was not verified against the DNA. TRBV21-1 is annotated as a pseudogene. CDR3 length: 15 residues.

The genes are TRBV5-1 and TRBJ2-5; tentative D call: TRBD1 (5 bases). The germline V and J ends were trimmed by 0 bases and 5 bases, with 14 bases remaining between them. The germline V gene has CDR1 SGHRS and CDR2 YFSETQ. This CDR3 has 15 residues. The CDR3 reads CASSLVAGFEETQYF. The CDR3 DNA reads TGCGCCAGCAGCTTGGTGGCAGGGTTCGAGGAGACCCAGTACTTC.

The rearrangement joins TRBV10-3 to TRBJ2-7; TRBD1 matches at 9 bases. The germline V gene has CDR1 ENHRY and CDR2 SYGVKD. The CDR3 totals 16 residues. V was pared by 0 bases and J by 3 bases, with 6 bases of the junction left unmatched. CDR3 residues: CAISESPTGGDYEQYF. The CDR3, as DNA: TGTGCCATCAGTGAGTCTCCGACAGGGGGTGACTACGAGCAGTACTTC.

The rearrangement joins TRBV29-1 to TRBJ1-4; 8 bases are shared with TRBD1. CDR3 length: 14 amino acids. The V gene end was trimmed by 2 bases and the J gene end by 8 bases; junction bases not matched to a gene: 7. CDR1 and CDR2 from the germline V gene are SQVTM and ANQGSEA. CDR3: CSVESVAGGEKLFF. For the CDR3, the DNA is TGCAGCGTTGAATCAGTTGCAGGGGGCGAAAAACTGTTTTTT.

V and J are TRBV7-2 and TRBJ2-7; 8 bases are a match to TRBD2. V lost 2 bases, J lost 2 bases, and 5 bases stayed unmatched. Germline V CDR1 and CDR2: SGHTA, FQGNSA. The CDR3 extends over 15 amino acids. Here the CDR3 reads CASSLSGGGPYEQYF. CDR3 DNA: TGTGCCAGCAGCTTATCGGGGGGGGGCCCCTACGAGCAGTACTTC.

The chain recombines TRBV13 with TRBJ2-7; 9 bases line up with TRBD1. Per germline, CDR1 PRHDT and CDR2 FYEKMQ (reference sequence). This CDR3 has 15 amino acids. Losses at the gene ends were 6 bases for V and 5 bases for J; bases not matched to a gene: 11. The CDR3 here is CASRETGTGSHEQYF. The DNA for the CDR3 is TGTGCCAGCAGAGAAACCGGGACAGGGAGTCACGAGCAGTACTTC.

This clone has a handful of counts. Germline and junction disagree at one end, which may indicate a read error. The chain has TRBV5-3 and TRBJ1-1; D not certain. TRBV5-3 is an ORF, with its function uncertain. This CDR3 has 13 residues. CDR3 in DNA: TGTGCCAGCAGCTTGGACGGGATCAGTGAAGCTTTCTTT. Translated, it gives CASSLDGISEAFF.

This chain uses TRBV7-2 with TRBJ2-7; 13 bases map to TRBD2. CDR1 and CDR2 (germline): SGHTA, FQGNSA. CDR3 length: 17 residues. V was clipped by 2 bases and J by 6 bases; unmatched bases: 10. The CDR3 sequence: CASSLWTSGGLRGEQYF. CDR3 DNA sequence: TGTGCCAGCAGCTTATGGACTAGCGGGGGACTCCGGGGCGAGCAGTACTTC. Combining the CDR3 with reference TRBV7-2 and TRBJ2-7 gives the whole variable domain GAGVSQSPSNKVTEKGKDVELRCDPISGHTALYWYRQSLGQGLEFLIYFQGNSAPDKSGLPSDRFSAERTGGSVSTLTIQRTQQEDSAVYLCASSLWTSGGLRGEQYFGPGTRLTVT.

This chain uses TRBV6-1 with TRBJ2-5; 8 nucleotides line up with TRBD1. With 1 base clipped from V and 1 base from J, the junction kept 5 bases outside the gene matches. The CDR3 is 16 residues long. Germline CDR1 is MNHNS and CDR2 is SASEGT. The CDR3 spells CASSEVGQAFQETQYF. In DNA form, the CDR3 reads TGTGCCAGCAGTGAAGTGGGACAGGCGTTCCAAGAGACCCAGTACTTC.

The V gene is TRBV15, the J gene TRBJ1-4; 7 nucleotides match TRBD1. V shed 0 bases, J shed 7 bases, and the junction held 5 bases outside the gene matches. The CDR3 contains 15 residues. Germline CDR1 LNHNV, CDR2 YYDKDF (reference sequence). In DNA form, the CDR3 reads TGTGCCACCAGCAGAGATCGGGCAGGGGGTGAAAAACTGTTTTTT. Protein sequence: CATSRDRAGGEKLFF.

The rearrangement uses TRBV7-2 and TRBJ1-2, with TRBD1 matching 8 bases. J was trimmed by 4 bases and V by 5 bases; bases with no gene match: 3. The V gene's germline CDR1 is SGHTA and CDR2 FQGNSA. CDR3 length: 13 residues. CDR3 nucleotide sequence: TGTGCCAGCAGCGCGGACAGGGTCTATGGCTACACCTTC. The encoded protein is CASSADRVYGYTF.

V is TRBV5-4 and J is TRBJ1-4, with D perhaps TRBD1 (5 bases). V was trimmed by 0 bases and J by 8 bases, leaving 14 bases between them. CDR1 and CDR2 (germline): SGHNT, YYREEE (reference sequence). The CDR3 contains 15 residues. CDR3 region: CASSLGGTRGEKLFF. CDR3 DNA sequence: TGTGCCAGCAGCTTGGGGGGTACAAGGGGCGAAAAACTGTTTTTT.

About this clone: Germline and junction disagree at one end, which may indicate a read error. V gene TRBV5-1 combines with J gene TRBJ2-3, with D perhaps TRBD2 (6 bases). This CDR3 has 14 residues. Per germline, CDR1 SGHRS and CDR2 YFSETQ. CDR3 nucleotides: TGCGCCAGCAGCTTGGGAACGGGAGCCAGTCCGTTGGATTTT. Translated: CASSLGTGASPLDF.

This clone was seen more than once but under ten times. The rearrangement links TRBV19 to TRBJ1-2, with TRBD1 as a possible D gene (5 bases). V dropped 6 bases and J dropped 4 bases, with 15 bases sitting between them. Germline CDR1 LNHDA, CDR2 SQIVND (reference sequence). The CDR3 is 14 residues long. CDR3 loop: CASSVSGVGYGYTF. CDR3 bases: TGTGCCAGTAGCGTCTCGGGGGTCGGCTATGGCTACACCTTC.

The gene calls are TRBV11-2 and TRBJ1-4; 7 bases align to TRBD1. The germline CDR1 and CDR2 sequences are SGHAT and FQNNGV. Losses at the gene ends were 1 base for V and 2 bases for J; bases not matched to a gene: 10. The CDR3 consists of 18 residues. CDR3 in DNA: TGTGCCAGCAGCTTAGCCCGACAGGGCGAGGTGACTAATGAAAAACTGTTTTTT. This gives the protein CASSLARQGEVTNEKLFF.

This chain uses TRBV5-6 with TRBJ1-1, with a weak D call TRBD1 (6 bases). This CDR3 spans 16 amino acids. Trimming pared 3 bases from V and 4 bases from J, leaving 19 bases between. Germline CDR1 is SGHDT and CDR2 is YYEEEE. CDR3 nucleotides: TGTGCCAGCAGCTGGAGTTCGGCGGGGGGCGTCACTGAAGCTTTCTTT. This sequence encodes CASSWSSAGGVTEAFF.